This T cell receptor (beta chain) was documented in a study of T cell responses to AZD1222 COVID-19 vaccine. The data were produced by immunoSEQ multiplex PCR, yet TCRdb's version contains in-frame clones alone and is incomplete. Among approximately 31,000 clones listed, roughly 90% were seen once. The analysis combined second doses at about 4 or about 12 weeks. Germline assignment: CDR1 KGHSH and CDR2 LQKENI. V was shortened by 4 bases and J by 1 base, with 11 bases between the two germline ends. The length of the CDR3 is 15 residues. The starting material was peripheral blood, obtained 28 days after the second AZD1222 dose. This chain links TRBV18 with TRBJ1-5, with D perhaps TRBD1 (6 bases). The clonotype originates from an adult who received the AZD1222 COVID-19 vaccine. The CDR3 sequence: CASSLTGISNQPQHF. Written as DNA, the CDR3 is TGTGCCAGCTCACTCACAGGGATCAGCAATCAGCCCCAGCATTTT.